This T cell receptor beta chain was recovered during a study of CD8 T cells in ankylosing spondylitis. Study-level points and caveats: In ankylosing spondylitis patients, matched synovial fluid reportedly showed significant enrichment of disease-linked clones. A motif of under ten highly homologous TCR beta variants was seen as apparently characteristic of ankylosing spondylitis blood.

This clonotype has only a few counts. The antigen remains unidentified. TCRdb reprocessed the 5' RACE reads via MiXCR and lists one record per CDR3 protein. The data hold about 320,000 distinct CDR3 sequences, with 11% observed a single time. The sequencing sample was made of blood, either unsorted or a sorted T cell fraction (not recorded which). The sequence came from a female donor with ankylosing spondylitis or in good health (not recorded which).

CDR3 in amino acids: CASSFPRGSGRRQETQYF. CDR3 nucleotides: TGTGCCAGCAGTTTCCCCCGGGGTAGCGGGAGGAGACAAGAGACCCAGTACTTC. This rearrangement joins TRBV12-3 or TRBV12-4 to TRBJ2-5; 10 nucleotides agree with TRBD2. The CDR3 has 18 residues. V dropped 3 bases and J dropped 2; count of bases not matched to a gene: 12.